The clone carrying this TCR beta chain was observed at least ten times. Its antigen remains unidentified. These data come from a study of T cells in Graves' hyperthyroidism and ophthalmopathy. Study observations and caveats: A model of 13 V-J features distinguished ophthalmopathy from stable hyperthyroidism. The model anticipated ophthalmopathy a median 6.5 months pre-onset.

Graves' hyperthyroidism qualified as stable when ophthalmopathy did not progress within 18 months. Criteria for exclusion of patients were uncontrolled infection, other autoimmune disease, pregnancy or lactation. What was amplified from RNA transcripts were TCR beta CDR3 regions. First-round RT-PCR of the TCR CDR3 relied on the HTBI primer set. TCRdb reanalysed the multiplex PCR reads using MiXCR and keeps one entry per CDR3 protein. The top ten hold roughly 49% of the sample, which has about 200,000 distinct CDR3 sequences, approximately 16% seen once. Germline lookup yields CDR1 LGHNT and CDR2 FRNRAP. CDR3 length: 15 residues. V shed 6 bases, J shed 2 bases, and the junction held 7 bases outside the gene matches.

The V and J genes are TRBV12-5 and TRBJ1-5; 7 positions match TRBD1. Sequencing was performed on blood. The sequence derives from a woman between 45 and 60 years old with Graves' hyperthyroidism. The CDR3 nucleotides are TGTGCTAGTGGAACCGGGACAGCCCGCAATCAGCCCCAGCATTTT. This sequence encodes CASGTGTARNQPQHF.